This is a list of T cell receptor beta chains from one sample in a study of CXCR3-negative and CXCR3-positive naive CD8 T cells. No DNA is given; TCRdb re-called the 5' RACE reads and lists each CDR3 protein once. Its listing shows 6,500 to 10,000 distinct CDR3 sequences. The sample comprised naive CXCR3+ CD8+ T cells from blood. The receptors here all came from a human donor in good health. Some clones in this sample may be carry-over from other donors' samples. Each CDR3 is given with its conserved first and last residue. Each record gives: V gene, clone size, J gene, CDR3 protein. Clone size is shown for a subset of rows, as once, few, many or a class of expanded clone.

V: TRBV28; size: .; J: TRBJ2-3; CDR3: CASSFAVTDTQYF
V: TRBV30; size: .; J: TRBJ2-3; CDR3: CAWSGQGSTDTQYF
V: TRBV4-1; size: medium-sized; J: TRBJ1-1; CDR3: CASSQISSTEAFF
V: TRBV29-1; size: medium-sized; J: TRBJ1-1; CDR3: CSVEFASLNTEAFF
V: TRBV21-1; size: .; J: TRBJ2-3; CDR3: CASSKEGLAGDKDTQYF
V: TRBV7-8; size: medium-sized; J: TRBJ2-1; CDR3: CASSPGQGIDEQFF
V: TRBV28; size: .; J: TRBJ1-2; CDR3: CASSLRFRPPNYGYTF
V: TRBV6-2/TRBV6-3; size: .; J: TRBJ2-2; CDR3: CASSMINTGELFF
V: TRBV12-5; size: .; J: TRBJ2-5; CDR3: CASATRASGQEVGETQYF
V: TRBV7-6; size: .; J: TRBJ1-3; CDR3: CASSTGTEGSGNTIYF
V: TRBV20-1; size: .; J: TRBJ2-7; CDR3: CSATEDYYGSYEQYF
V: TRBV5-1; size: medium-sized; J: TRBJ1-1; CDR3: CASSGSTGVSNTEAFF
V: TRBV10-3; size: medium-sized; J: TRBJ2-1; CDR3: CAISDSSGVEQFF
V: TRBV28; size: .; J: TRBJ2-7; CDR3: CASSLSLAGGAEQYF
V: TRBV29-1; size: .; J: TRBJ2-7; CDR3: CSVSTLDSLLNYEQYF
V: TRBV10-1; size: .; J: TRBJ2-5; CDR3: CASSESGRGQETQYF
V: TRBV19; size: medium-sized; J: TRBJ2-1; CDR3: CASSLGLAGDSYNEQFF
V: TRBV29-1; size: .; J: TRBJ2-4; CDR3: CSVEDGGGDIQYF
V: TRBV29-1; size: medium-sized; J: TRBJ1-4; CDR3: CSVEETGLGEKLFF
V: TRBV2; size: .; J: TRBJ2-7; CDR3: CASSEADLAGIDHEQYF
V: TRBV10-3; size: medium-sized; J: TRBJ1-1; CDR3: CAIKGGTEAFF
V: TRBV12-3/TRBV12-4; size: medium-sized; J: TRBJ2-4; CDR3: CASSDRGDKAKNIQYF
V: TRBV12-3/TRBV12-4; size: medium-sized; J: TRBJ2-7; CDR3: CASSFGQNYEQYF
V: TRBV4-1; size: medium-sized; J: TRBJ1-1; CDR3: CASSQERGYAEAFF
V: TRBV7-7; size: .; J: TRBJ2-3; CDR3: CASSSVAGDLTDTQYF
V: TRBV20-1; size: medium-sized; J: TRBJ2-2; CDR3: CSAPQGLAGTGELFF
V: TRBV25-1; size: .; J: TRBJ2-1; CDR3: CASDTGTGFDEQFF
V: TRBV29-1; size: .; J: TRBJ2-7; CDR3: CSVEIPLVFEQYF
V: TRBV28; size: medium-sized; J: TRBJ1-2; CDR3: CATDRANYGYTF
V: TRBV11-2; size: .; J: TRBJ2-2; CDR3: CASSLGLVGAGELFF
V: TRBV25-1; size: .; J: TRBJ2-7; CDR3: CASSEDGYYERYF
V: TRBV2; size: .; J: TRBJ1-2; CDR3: CASRGPGTPYGYTF
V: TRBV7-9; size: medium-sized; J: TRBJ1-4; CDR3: CASSDSKGSRNEKLFF
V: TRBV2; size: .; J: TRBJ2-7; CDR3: CASSSPTSGSYEQYF
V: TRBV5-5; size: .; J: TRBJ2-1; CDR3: CASSPDSEQFF
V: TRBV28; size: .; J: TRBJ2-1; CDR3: CASSYLLWWEQFF
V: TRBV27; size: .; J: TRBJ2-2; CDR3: CASSSWTGRGTGELFF
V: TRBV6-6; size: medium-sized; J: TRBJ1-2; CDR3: CASSYTGPDYGYTF
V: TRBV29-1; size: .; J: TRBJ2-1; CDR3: CSVEKSYNEQFF
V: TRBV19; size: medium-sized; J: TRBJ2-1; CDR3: CASSPARYNEQFF
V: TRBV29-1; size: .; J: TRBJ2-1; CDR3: CSVDRGLSFGTSGSLAEQFF
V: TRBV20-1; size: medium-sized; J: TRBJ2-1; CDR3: CSARATSSVWLNEQFF